The clone carrying this T cell receptor beta chain was seen only once. The sample comes from a study of cytomegalovirus exposure and HLA in healthy donors. Germline V lookup: CDR1 KGHSH, CDR2 LQKENI. V lost 2 bases and J lost 6, with 16 bases in between. This CDR3 is 15 amino acids long. The PCR employed 60 Vbeta primers together with 13 Jbeta primers. The repertoire was sequenced with immunoSEQ multiplex PCR; TCRdb's copy has only in-frame clones and lacks some. The table lists 100,000 to 150,000 clones, approximately 78% of them singletons. The sample taken for sequencing was PBMCs. V gene TRBV18 combines with J gene TRBJ1-1; D gene ambiguous. This clonotype was obtained from a woman aged 40 to 55 in good health and CMV-seropositive. The CDR3 nucleotides are TGTGCCAGCTCACCAATCCGTAGTGGGCAAGCTGAAGCTTTCTTT. It translates to CASSPIRSGQAEAFF.